The T cell receptor (beta chain) described here comes from a study of patients and donors after allogeneic stem cell transplantation. TCRdb passed the RT-PCR reads through MiXCR, listing each CDR3 protein once. The sample includes fewer than 500,000 distinct CDR3 sequences, more than 15% seen only once; the top ten take around 7.2%. This clonotype was counted a few times. This CDR3 has 12 residues. V shed 9 bases, J shed 8 bases, and the junction held 4 bases outside the gene matches. The receptor was derived from a human donor who was either an allogeneic HSCT recipient or a stem cell or donor lymphocyte infusion donor (not recorded which). It is not recorded whose cells these are; they may come from a transplant donor. The source material was blood, either unsorted or a sorted T cell fraction (not recorded which). The chain joins TRBV12-3 or TRBV12-4 to TRBJ2-1, with 10 bases lining up with TRBD1. The CDR3 DNA follows: TGTGCCAGTAGACAGGGGGCATATGAGCAGTTCTTC. It translates to CASRQGAYEQFF.